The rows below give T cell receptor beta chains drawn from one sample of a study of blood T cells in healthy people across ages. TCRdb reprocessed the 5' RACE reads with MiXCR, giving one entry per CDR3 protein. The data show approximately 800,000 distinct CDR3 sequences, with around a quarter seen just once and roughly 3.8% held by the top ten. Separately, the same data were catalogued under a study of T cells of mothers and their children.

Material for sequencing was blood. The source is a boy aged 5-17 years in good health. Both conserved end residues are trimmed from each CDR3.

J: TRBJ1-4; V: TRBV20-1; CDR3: SATSGPTNEKLF
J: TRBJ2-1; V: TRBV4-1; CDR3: ASSQGGRVSYNEQF
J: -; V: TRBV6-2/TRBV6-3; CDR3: ASSYQSGLVTYEQY
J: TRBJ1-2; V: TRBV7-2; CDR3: ASSFAEGVRSGYT
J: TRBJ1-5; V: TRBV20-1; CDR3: SARDRVGGNQPQH
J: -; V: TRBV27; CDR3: ASRRLTGVYEQY
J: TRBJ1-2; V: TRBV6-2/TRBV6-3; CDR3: ASMEGSGYT
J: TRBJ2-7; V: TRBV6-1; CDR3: ATRDRAFYEQY
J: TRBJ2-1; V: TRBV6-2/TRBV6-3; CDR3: ASSPGGLAGAVYNEQF
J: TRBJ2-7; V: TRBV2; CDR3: ASESQGPSYEQY
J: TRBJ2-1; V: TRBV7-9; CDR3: ASSPPVGTGGGQF
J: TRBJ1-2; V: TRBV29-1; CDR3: SVLDGAGNGYT
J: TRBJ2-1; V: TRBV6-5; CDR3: ASARSSGPSYNEQF
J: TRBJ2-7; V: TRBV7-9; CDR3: ASSLPDRGLEEQY
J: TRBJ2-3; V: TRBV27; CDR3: ASSLSSRGPSTDTQY
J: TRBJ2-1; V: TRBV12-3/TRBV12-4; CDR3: ASSHLAGQSYNEQF
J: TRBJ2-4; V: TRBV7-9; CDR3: ASSPTQGNDIQY
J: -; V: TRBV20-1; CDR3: SAGPYGEQY
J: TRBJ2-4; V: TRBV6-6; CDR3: ASSYIVIDAGNIQY
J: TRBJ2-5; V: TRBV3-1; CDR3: ASSQTLSGRGQETQY
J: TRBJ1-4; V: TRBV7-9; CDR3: ASSLTGRGPNEKLF